These 25 T cell receptor beta chains originate from one sample sequenced in a study of identical twins (TCRdb year 2016). Receptors were amplified or captured by 5' RACE. Sequencing was performed on an Illumina HiSeq 2000. TCRdb's own reprocessing of the public reads used fastp at Q25 and MiXCR and kept productive beta chains. Merged by CDR3 protein, the rows form single entries marked with the most common genes and DNA. The sample table shows roughly 720,000 distinct CDR3 sequences, and 18% are seen once. About an eighth of the sample lies in the top ten. These data were likewise used in another study, on T cells expressing NK-cell markers.

What was sequenced was PBMCs. Source of these receptors: a woman aged 18-35 years in good health.

This clonotype was observed a handful of times. For the CDR3, the DNA is TGCAGTGCTCCGGCCTACAATGAGCAGTTCTTC. Translating it yields CSAPAYNEQFF. The chain has TRBV20-1 and TRBJ2-1; unclear D gene. Trimming took 5 bases from V and 2 from J, leaving 4 bases between them. Germline V CDR1 and CDR2: DFQATT, SNEGSKA (reference sequence). The CDR3 has 11 residues.

This clonotype was counted only a few times. The chain is built from TRBV7-2 and TRBJ2-1, with D perhaps TRBD1 or TRBD2 (7 bases each). The germline CDR1 and CDR2 sequences are SGHTA and FQGNSA. V lost 5 bases, J lost 4 bases, and 18 bases lay in between. CDR3 length: 16 residues. CDR3 region: CASSPRGGGGYNEQFF. CDR3 DNA: TGTGCCAGCAGCCCCAGGGGGGGAGGAGGGTACAATGAGCAGTTCTTC.

The V call is TRBV5-4, the J call TRBJ1-2; D not resolved. V lost 2 bases to trimming and J lost 4 bases, with 12 bases between them. The CDR3 has 14 residues. Germline V gives CDR1 SGHNT, CDR2 YYREEE (reference sequence). The CDR3 DNA follows: TGTGCCAGCAGCTTCAGCGCGCGTTCCTATGGCTACACCTTC. Translation: CASSFSARSYGYTF. The full variable domain, rest sourced from reference TRBV5-4 and TRBJ1-2, is ETGVTQSPTHLIKTRGQQVTLRCSSQSGHNTVSWYQQALGQGPQFIFQYYREEENGRGNFPPRFSGLQFPNYSSELNVNALELDDSALYLCASSFSARSYGYTFGSGTRLTVV.

In its sample, this clonotype was seen a few times. J is TRBJ2-7 and V is TRBV12-3 or TRBV12-4; D is unclear. The CDR3 contains 18 residues. V was pared by 4 bases and J by 0 bases, with 22 bases between. CDR3 protein: CASSSGPRAVKYSYEQYF. The CDR3 DNA reads TGTGCCAGCAGTTCCGGCCCCCGGGCCGTTAAGTACTCCTACGAGCAGTACTTC.

This clonotype appeared a few times. The rearrangement uses TRBV20-1 and TRBJ1-1; D is unresolved. CDR3 length equals 16 residues. The germline gives CDR1 DFQATT, CDR2 SNEGSKA (reference sequence). V was cut by 0 bases and J by 4 bases, with 18 bases left in between. CDR3 residues: CSARDITAGWGTEAFF. Written as DNA, the CDR3 is TGCAGTGCTAGAGATATTACGGCCGGCTGGGGCACTGAAGCTTTCTTT.

This clonotype appeared a few times. The chain joins TRBV20-1 to TRBJ2-1, with D perhaps given as TRBD1 or TRBD2 (6 bases each). CDR3 length equals 15 residues. Germline loops: CDR1 DFQATT, CDR2 SNEGSKA (reference sequence). V was clipped by 0 bases and J by 8 bases, with 17 bases between them. CDR3 loop: CSARDPGGGVHEQFF. The DNA of the CDR3 is TGCAGTGCTAGAGATCCCGGGGGCGGGGTCCATGAGCAGTTCTTC.

In this sample, this clonotype turned up a few times. This rearrangement joins TRBV29-1 to TRBJ1-2; 10 bases are a match to TRBD1. Per the germline V gene, CDR1 is SQVTM and CDR2 is ANQGSEA. This CDR3 has 14 residues. J lost 5 bases, V lost 4 bases, and 7 bases had no gene match. The CDR3 DNA is TGCAGCGTTGTGGAGACAGGGGGCTTATATGGCTACACCTTC. It translates to CSVVETGGLYGYTF.

This clonotype was counted ten times or more. The rearrangement links TRBV12-3 or TRBV12-4 to TRBJ2-1; 7 bases match TRBD1. The CDR3 covers 13 residues. V lost 6 bases to trimming and J lost 4 bases; unmatched junction nucleotides: 3. The CDR3 sequence: CASRDRLYNEQFF. Here the CDR3 DNA reads TGTGCCAGCAGGGACAGGTTATACAATGAGCAGTTCTTC.

The CDR3 DNA is TGCGCCAGCAGACCCGATAGTCGGGCCTACGAGCAGTACTTC. It translates to CASRPDSRAYEQYF. The chain is built from TRBV5-1 and TRBJ2-7; no definite D call. The CDR3 has 14 amino acids. Looked up from germline, CDR1 is SGHRS and CDR2 is YFSETQ. Trimming left V 5 bases short and J 2 bases short, with 14 bases between.

Only a few counts were recorded for this clonotype. The chain links TRBV7-2 to TRBJ2-1; D uncertain. This CDR3 region has 10 residues. The germline CDR1 and CDR2 sequences are SGHTA and FQGNSA. V lost 5 bases and J lost 10, with 6 bases in between. CDR3 nucleotide sequence: TGTGCCAGCAGCCGGGCGGAGCAGTTCTTC. Translation gives CASSRAEQFF.

This clonotype was seen a handful of times. V gene TRBV28 combines with J gene TRBJ2-3, with D possibly being TRBD1 or TRBD2 (5 bases each). Germline CDR1 and CDR2: MDHEN and SYDVKM. CDR3 length equals 18 residues. V lost 4 bases and J lost 0, with 20 bases in between. The CDR3 region is CASSSPRGSERSTDTQYF. The CDR3 DNA reads as TGTGCCAGCAGTTCCCCTCGGGGCAGCGAACGGAGCACAGATACGCAGTATTTT.

This clonotype was seen a few times. The J gene is TRBJ2-5, the V gene TRBV5-1; TRBD2 might be the D (6 bases). V was cut by 7 bases and J by 3 bases, with 19 bases left in between. Germline assignment: CDR1 SGHRS and CDR2 YFSETQ. The CDR3 consists of 15 residues. The CDR3 reads CASRGGGTSEETQYF. The CDR3 nucleotides are TGCGCCAGCCGAGGAGGCGGGACGTCCGAAGAGACCCAGTACTTC.

The gene calls are TRBV20-1 and TRBJ1-1, with a weak D call TRBD1 (6 bases). The V and J ends lost 6 bases and 7 bases respectively, with 18 bases between them. The CDR3 length is 13 residues. Germline V gives CDR1 DFQATT, CDR2 SNEGSKA (reference sequence). The CDR3 loop reads CSARRGGSVEAFF. The DNA for the CDR3 is TGCAGTGCCAGGAGGGGGGGATCAGTTGAAGCTTTCTTT.

The gene calls are TRBV18 and TRBJ2-3; no definite D call. Germline CDR1 KGHSH, CDR2 LQKENI. The CDR3 has 14 amino acids. The ends were cut back, 0 bases at V and 10 bases at J, with 14 bases in the middle. CDR3 bases: TGTGCCAGCTCACCACCGTTGCAGGTCAAGGCGCAGTATTTT. Its protein product is CASSPPLQVKAQYF.

This clonotype was seen a handful of times. The chain carries TRBV29-1 and TRBJ1-2; TRBD1 agrees at 8 bases. V was clipped by 5 bases and J by 8 bases; unmatched bases: 4. Germline V lookup: CDR1 SQVTM, CDR2 ANQGSEA. CDR3 length equals 11 residues. The CDR3 DNA reads TGCAGCGTTACGACAGGGGTAGGCTACACCTTC. This codes for CSVTTGVGYTF.

This clonotype was counted between two and nine times. The V call is TRBV27, the J call TRBJ2-5; possible D gene TRBD2, 6 bases. The germline gives CDR1 MNHEY, CDR2 SMNVEV (reference sequence). V lost 5 bases and J lost 1, with 14 bases in between. This CDR3 has 15 amino acids. The CDR3 loop reads CASSPGDVAQETQYF. In nucleotides, the CDR3 is TGTGCCAGCAGTCCGGGGGACGTCGCCCAAGAGACCCAGTACTTC.

This chain links TRBV12-3 or TRBV12-4 with TRBJ2-3; 8 bases align to TRBD1. CDR3 length equals 14 residues. V gave up 2 bases and J gave up 7 bases; unmatched junction bases: 5. The CDR3 DNA reads TGTGCCAGCAGTTTATCCCGGGACAGGAATACGCAGTATTTT. It is translated as CASSLSRDRNTQYF.

V gene TRBV12-3 or TRBV12-4 combines with J gene TRBJ2-1, with TRBD2 matching 10 bases. The trim removed 10 bases at V and 7 bases at J, leaving 4 bases unmatched. The CDR3 runs to 12 residues. The CDR3 DNA sequence: TGTGCCATCGAGCGGGAGGGTAATGAGCAGTTCTTC. It codes for CAIEREGNEQFF.

A remark on this clonotype: Relative to the germline gene, one junction end is altered; a read error may explain this. The V and J genes are TRBV7-8 and TRBJ2-7; TRBD1 agrees at 12 bases. The germline V gene encodes CDR1 SGHVS and CDR2 FQNEAQ. CDR3 size: 18 residues. Here the CDR3 DNA reads TGTGCCAGCAGTTTAGGTGGGACAGGGGGCCGTCGTAGCCACGAGCAGTACTTC. Its protein product is CASSLGGTGGRRSHEQYF.

The chain combines TRBV6-5 with TRBJ1-2; perhaps TRBD1 as D (6 bases). V was trimmed by 2 bases and J by 4 bases, leaving 11 bases between them. This CDR3 contains 14 residues. Per germline, CDR1 MNHEY and CDR2 SVGAGI. Written as DNA, the CDR3 is TGTGCCAGCAGTTACGCCGCAGGGGCCTATGGCTACACCTTC. Its translation: CASSYAAGAYGYTF.

This clonotype was counted between two and nine times. The chain is built from TRBV7-8 and TRBJ2-7, with 9 nucleotides matching TRBD1. Germline CDR1 reads SGHVS; CDR2 reads FQNEAQ. The CDR3 runs 15 residues. Unmatched junction bases numbered 9, after V lost 4 bases and J lost 5 bases. For the CDR3, the DNA is TGTGCCAGCAGCTCAAACAGGGGGCATTTGGACGAGCAGTACTTC. This gives the protein CASSSNRGHLDEQYF. Variable domain in full (rest from reference TRBV7-8 and TRBJ2-7): GAGVSQSPRYKVAKRGQDVALRCDPISGHVSLFWYQQALGQGPEFLTYFQNEAQLDKSGLPSDRFFAERPEGSVSTLKIQRTQQEDSAVYLCASSSNRGHLDEQYFGPGTRLTVT.

The rearrangement uses TRBV13 and TRBJ2-1, with TRBD1 matching over 9 bases. V trimming: 0 bases; J trimming: 9 bases; junction bases outside the gene matches: 9. The CDR3 spans 16 residues. The germline CDR1 and CDR2 sequences are PRHDT and FYEKMQ (reference sequence). For the CDR3, the DNA is TGTGCCAGCAGCTTAGGCCTATCGGACAGGGGAACTGAGCAGTTCTTC. This encodes CASSLGLSDRGTEQFF.

The V call is TRBV7-9, the J call TRBJ2-1, with D tentatively TRBD1 or TRBD2 (7 bases each). The V end was cut by 7 bases, the J end by 7 bases, with 23 bases between. The CDR3 is 16 amino acids. The germline gives CDR1 SEHNR, CDR2 FQNEAQ (reference sequence). In DNA form, the CDR3 reads TGTGCCAGCAACCAGGCCGGGGCAGGGGGAGGGAATGAGCAGTTCTTC. It yields the protein CASNQAGAGGGNEQFF.

This clonotype was seen only a few times. The chain links TRBV3-1 to TRBJ2-1; TRBD1 agrees at 9 bases. V lost 1 base, J lost 3 bases, and 4 bases stayed unmatched. Germline loops: CDR1 LGHDT, CDR2 YNNKEL (reference sequence). There are 16 residues in the CDR3. CDR3 coding DNA: TGTGCCAGCAGCCAAGGAGGGACAGGGATCTACAATGAGCAGTTCTTC. It yields the protein CASSQGGTGIYNEQFF.

The chain combines TRBV6-2 or TRBV6-3 with TRBJ2-5, with 7 nucleotides matching TRBD2. The CDR3 runs 13 residues. Looked up from germline, CDR1 is MNHEY and CDR2 is SVGEGT. With V trimmed by 8 bases and J by 4 bases, 7 bases remained unmatched. DNA of the CDR3: TGTGCCAGCGTCCCGAGCGGGACAGAGACCCAGTACTTC. This gives the protein CASVPSGTETQYF.